The rows below give T cell receptor beta chains drawn from one sample of a study of cytomegalovirus exposure and HLA in healthy donors. TCRdb's copy holds only in-frame clones and misses some; the assay was immunoSEQ multiplex PCR. This table holds about 130,000 clones, 77% found once. The sample taken for sequencing was PBMCs. These receptors all come from a male donor in good health and CMV-seropositive. The CDR3 runs from the conserved cysteine through the conserved F or W. Each record gives: CDR3 protein, CDR3 DNA, V gene, clone size, D gene, J gene. A D gene is named only where the DNA matches it firmly. Only some rows state a clone size, as once, few, many or a class for expanded clones.

cdr3_aa: CSSSPEAGFMNTEAFF; cdr3_nt: TGTTCCAGCAGCCCCGAAGCAGGTTTTATGAACACTGAAGCTTTCTTT; v_call: TRBV7-9; clone_size: few; d_call: .; j_call: TRBJ1-1
cdr3_aa: CASSRRATDTQYF; cdr3_nt: TGTGCCAGCAGCCGCAGGGCTACAGATACGCAGTATTTT; v_call: TRBV14; clone_size: few; d_call: .; j_call: TRBJ2-3
cdr3_aa: CASSTTGFAGYEQYF; cdr3_nt: TGTGCCAGCAGTACAACAGGGTTCGCAGGATACGAGCAGTACTTC; v_call: TRBV28; clone_size: .; d_call: .; j_call: TRBJ2-7
cdr3_aa: CASSLGPGDRYGYTF; cdr3_nt: TGTGCCAGCAGCTTGGGACCGGGAGATCGCTATGGCTACACCTTC; v_call: TRBV5-6; clone_size: .; d_call: .; j_call: TRBJ1-2
cdr3_aa: CASSHRTGSSYNEQFF; cdr3_nt: TGTGCCAGCAGCCACCGAACGGGGAGCTCCTACAATGAGCAGTTCTTC; v_call: TRBV4-2; clone_size: .; d_call: .; j_call: TRBJ2-1
cdr3_aa: CASSDPFRGEADTQYF; cdr3_nt: TGTGCCAGCAGTGACCCATTCAGGGGCGAGGCAGATACGCAGTATTTT; v_call: TRBV25-1; clone_size: few; d_call: .; j_call: TRBJ2-3
cdr3_aa: CATSRDSSFIGKLFF; cdr3_nt: TGTGCCACCAGCAGAGATAGCTCTTTCATTGGAAAACTGTTTTTT; v_call: TRBV15; clone_size: .; d_call: .; j_call: TRBJ1-4
cdr3_aa: CASSLVSGTSGRQTQYF; cdr3_nt: TGTGCCAGCAGCTTAGTGTCCGGGACTAGCGGGAGACAGACCCAGTACTTC; v_call: TRBV7-2; clone_size: .; d_call: TRBD2; j_call: TRBJ2-5
cdr3_aa: CASSLTQRSYEQYF; cdr3_nt: TGTGCCAGCTCACTTACTCAGCGCTCCTACGAGCAGTACTTC; v_call: TRBV18; clone_size: .; d_call: .; j_call: TRBJ2-7
cdr3_aa: CASSDALSGTGGPPLHF; cdr3_nt: TGTGCCAGCAGTGACGCCCTGAGCGGGACAGGGGGCCCACCCCTCCACTTT; v_call: TRBV25-1; clone_size: .; d_call: TRBD1; j_call: TRBJ1-6
cdr3_aa: CASSLSGGGEQYF; cdr3_nt: TGTGCCAGCAGCTTGAGCGGGGGTGGGGAGCAGTACTTC; v_call: TRBV7-6; clone_size: .; d_call: TRBD2; j_call: TRBJ2-7
cdr3_aa: CASSYSEDSPLHF; cdr3_nt: TGTGCCAGCAGTTACTCGGAGGATTCACCCCTCCACTTT; v_call: TRBV6-5; clone_size: .; d_call: .; j_call: TRBJ1-6
cdr3_aa: CASSVGRNTEAFF; cdr3_nt: TGTGCCAGCAGCGTAGGTCGGAACACTGAAGCTTTCTTT; v_call: TRBV9; clone_size: .; d_call: .; j_call: TRBJ1-1
cdr3_aa: CASSLSRGNYGYTF; cdr3_nt: TGTGCCAGCAGCTTGTCCAGGGGGAACTATGGCTACACCTTC; v_call: TRBV5-5; clone_size: .; d_call: TRBD1; j_call: TRBJ1-2
cdr3_aa: CASSQSPDGGRPRPNYGYTF; cdr3_nt: TGCGCCAGCAGTCAATCACCAGACGGGGGACGGCCCCGACCTAACTATGGCTACACCTTC; v_call: TRBV23-1; clone_size: few; d_call: .; j_call: TRBJ1-2
cdr3_aa: CASSPPSPTSTYEQYF; cdr3_nt: TGTGCCAGCAGCCCCCCAAGTCCGACTAGCACCTACGAGCAGTACTTC; v_call: TRBV21-1; clone_size: .; d_call: .; j_call: TRBJ2-7
cdr3_aa: CASSWGDRNTEAFF; cdr3_nt: TGTGCCAGCAGCTGGGGGGACAGGAACACTGAAGCTTTCTTT; v_call: TRBV5-4; clone_size: .; d_call: TRBD1; j_call: TRBJ1-1
cdr3_aa: CASSVDGQGNQPQHF; cdr3_nt: TGTGCCAGCAGCGTCGACGGACAGGGCAATCAGCCCCAGCATTTT; v_call: TRBV9; clone_size: .; d_call: TRBD1; j_call: TRBJ1-5
cdr3_aa: CASSVAGGDGYTIYF; cdr3_nt: TGTGCCAGCAGCGTAGCAGGAGGGGACGGATACACCATATATTTT; v_call: TRBV9; clone_size: .; d_call: .; j_call: TRBJ1-3
cdr3_aa: CASSESPGQGLETQYF; cdr3_nt: TGTGCCAGCAGCGAAAGTCCGGGACAGGGTTTGGAGACCCAGTACTTC; v_call: TRBV6-1; clone_size: .; d_call: TRBD1; j_call: TRBJ2-5
cdr3_aa: CASSLEEGITDTQYF; cdr3_nt: TGTGCCAGCAGCTTAGAGGAGGGTATCACAGATACGCAGTATTTT; v_call: TRBV7-8; clone_size: .; d_call: .; j_call: TRBJ2-3
cdr3_aa: CASSHGQGAIETQYF; cdr3_nt: TGCGCCAGCAGCCATGGACAGGGGGCTATAGAGACCCAGTACTTC; v_call: TRBV5-1; clone_size: .; d_call: TRBD1; j_call: TRBJ2-5
cdr3_aa: CASRFLAGPTYEQYF; cdr3_nt: TGTGCAAGTCGCTTCCTCGCGGGCCCTACCTACGAGCAGTACTTC; v_call: TRBV12-2; clone_size: .; d_call: .; j_call: TRBJ2-7
cdr3_aa: CGSSLSISGANVLTF; cdr3_nt: TGTGGCAGCAGCTTATCAATCTCTGGGGCCAACGTCCTGACTTTC; v_call: TRBV5-6; clone_size: .; d_call: .; j_call: TRBJ2-6
cdr3_aa: CASSSDFLSGNSPLHF; cdr3_nt: TGTGCCAGCAGCTCGGACTTTTTAAGCGGTAATTCACCCCTCCACTTT; v_call: TRBV4-2; clone_size: .; d_call: .; j_call: TRBJ1-6
cdr3_aa: CASSLGQGAVKSNQPQHF; cdr3_nt: TGTGCCAGCAGTCTGGGACAGGGGGCGGTTAAGAGCAATCAGCCCCAGCATTTT; v_call: TRBV28; clone_size: .; d_call: TRBD1; j_call: TRBJ1-5
cdr3_aa: CASSNDRASYGYTF; cdr3_nt: TGTGCCAGCAGCAACGACAGGGCCTCCTATGGCTACACCTTC; v_call: TRBV7-9; clone_size: .; d_call: TRBD1; j_call: TRBJ1-2
cdr3_aa: CASSPTGQVYEQYF; cdr3_nt: TGTGCCAGCAGCCCAACGGGACAGGTCTACGAGCAGTACTTC; v_call: TRBV5-4; clone_size: .; d_call: TRBD1; j_call: TRBJ2-7
cdr3_aa: CASSLGQGFLGSTEAFF; cdr3_nt: TGTGCCAGCAGTTTAGGACAGGGCTTTTTGGGGAGCACTGAAGCTTTCTTT; v_call: TRBV28; clone_size: .; d_call: TRBD1; j_call: TRBJ1-1
cdr3_aa: CASSFRGPTDTQYF; cdr3_nt: TGTGCCAGCAGCTTCAGGGGGCCCACAGATACGCAGTATTTT; v_call: TRBV5-5; clone_size: .; d_call: TRBD1; j_call: TRBJ2-3
cdr3_aa: CASPRGGPEGDEQFF; cdr3_nt: TGTGCCAGCCCGAGGGGGGGCCCCGAAGGCGATGAGCAGTTCTTC; v_call: TRBV2; clone_size: few; d_call: .; j_call: TRBJ2-1
cdr3_aa: CASSLSPGVAKNIQYF; cdr3_nt: TGTGCCAGCAGTTTATCGCCGGGGGTGGCCAAAAACATTCAGTACTTC; v_call: TRBV27; clone_size: .; d_call: .; j_call: TRBJ2-4
cdr3_aa: CASSTSAGPNQPQHF; cdr3_nt: TGTGCCAGCAGCACAAGTGCAGGGCCCAATCAGCCCCAGCATTTT; v_call: TRBV9; clone_size: .; d_call: .; j_call: TRBJ1-5
cdr3_aa: CASSPLESRSEAFF; cdr3_nt: TGTGCCAGCTCACCATTGGAGAGCCGGAGTGAAGCCTTCTTT; v_call: TRBV18; clone_size: .; d_call: .; j_call: TRBJ1-1
cdr3_aa: CASSVGTSGGYEQFF; cdr3_nt: TGTGCCAGCAGCGTCGGGACTAGCGGGGGCTATGAGCAGTTCTTC; v_call: TRBV9; clone_size: .; d_call: TRBD2; j_call: TRBJ2-1
cdr3_aa: CASSYWTATNEKLFF; cdr3_nt: TGTGCCAGCAGTTACTGGACAGCAACTAATGAAAAACTGTTTTTT; v_call: TRBV6-6; clone_size: .; d_call: .; j_call: TRBJ1-4
cdr3_aa: CAISLGQGGEQYF; cdr3_nt: TGTGCCATCAGTCTAGGTCAGGGAGGGGAGCAGTACTTC; v_call: TRBV10-3; clone_size: .; d_call: TRBD2; j_call: TRBJ2-7
cdr3_aa: CASSLDEGLAGVNEQFF; cdr3_nt: TGTGCCAGCAGCTTAGACGAAGGACTAGCGGGAGTCAATGAGCAGTTCTTC; v_call: TRBV11-1; clone_size: .; d_call: TRBD2; j_call: TRBJ2-1
cdr3_aa: CASSLAGTTGAGNTIYF; cdr3_nt: TGTGCCAGCAGCTTGGCCGGGACAACAGGGGCTGGAAACACCATATATTTT; v_call: TRBV5-4; clone_size: .; d_call: TRBD1; j_call: TRBJ1-3
cdr3_aa: CASSQFSGGSYNEQFF; cdr3_nt: TGTGCCAGCTCACAGTTTAGCGGGGGCTCCTACAATGAGCAGTTCTTC; v_call: TRBV18; clone_size: few; d_call: TRBD2; j_call: TRBJ2-1
cdr3_aa: CASSLDNSYNSPLHF; cdr3_nt: TGTGCCAGCAGCTTAGACAACTCCTATAATTCACCCCTCCACTTT; v_call: TRBV7-9; clone_size: once; d_call: .; j_call: TRBJ1-6
cdr3_aa: CASSPDRGLGYTF; cdr3_nt: TGTGCCAGCAGCCCGGACAGGGGGCTTGGCTACACCTTC; v_call: TRBV5-6; clone_size: .; d_call: TRBD1; j_call: TRBJ1-2
cdr3_aa: CASSSTGGALANEKLFF; cdr3_nt: TGTGCCAGCAGCTCAACCGGGGGGGCCCTTGCTAATGAAAAACTGTTTTTT; v_call: TRBV9; clone_size: .; d_call: .; j_call: TRBJ1-4
cdr3_aa: CASSLGGQDTQYF; cdr3_nt: TGCGCCAGCAGCTTGGGGGGGCAAGATACGCAGTATTTT; v_call: TRBV5-1; clone_size: .; d_call: .; j_call: TRBJ2-3
cdr3_aa: CAGAADLNTEAFF; cdr3_nt: TGTGCCGGCGCGGCGGATTTGAACACTGAAGCTTTCTTT; v_call: TRBV9; clone_size: .; d_call: .; j_call: TRBJ1-1
cdr3_aa: CATSGGDRSSGANVLTF; cdr3_nt: TGTGCCACCAGCGGTGGAGATAGGAGCTCTGGGGCCAACGTCCTGACTTTC; v_call: TRBV15; clone_size: .; d_call: .; j_call: TRBJ2-6
cdr3_aa: CAISESDRYYEQYF; cdr3_nt: TGTGCCATCAGTGAGTCTGACAGGTACTACGAGCAGTACTTC; v_call: TRBV10-3; clone_size: .; d_call: .; j_call: TRBJ2-7
cdr3_aa: CASSLSQGGQAFF; cdr3_nt: TGCGCCAGCAGCCTAAGTCAGGGGGGCCAAGCTTTCTTT; v_call: TRBV5-1; clone_size: .; d_call: TRBD1; j_call: TRBJ1-1
cdr3_aa: CASSLQGLSPYEQYF; cdr3_nt: TGCGCCAGCAGCTTGCAGGGTCTCTCCCCCTACGAGCAGTACTTC; v_call: TRBV5-1; clone_size: .; d_call: .; j_call: TRBJ2-7
cdr3_aa: CASSLGATGTAGNTIYF; cdr3_nt: TGCGCCAGCAGCTTGGGGGCTACGGGAACGGCTGGAAACACCATATATTTT; v_call: TRBV5-1; clone_size: .; d_call: .; j_call: TRBJ1-3
cdr3_aa: CSVSQEGDGYTF; cdr3_nt: TGCAGCGTTAGTCAGGAAGGGGATGGCTACACCTTC; v_call: TRBV29-1; clone_size: .; d_call: .; j_call: TRBJ1-2
cdr3_aa: CASTPRGRWGYTF; cdr3_nt: TGTGCCAGCACTCCTAGAGGTCGATGGGGCTACACCTTC; v_call: TRBV28; clone_size: .; d_call: .; j_call: TRBJ1-2